Detailed here is one T cell receptor (beta chain). Using immunoSEQ multiplex PCR, the repertoire was profiled, and TCRdb retains in-frame clones only, with some absent. This sample yields 140,000 to 150,000 clones, of which 91% are seen a single time; around 3.8% belongs to the top ten. The record originates from a study of T cell responses to AZD1222 COVID-19 vaccine. Germline V gene sequence: CDR1 SGHRS, CDR2 YFSETQ. The CDR3 spans 14 residues. V lost 0 bases and J lost 3, with 10 bases in between. Sequenced material: peripheral blood, taken 28 days after the second AZD1222 dose. The chain joins TRBV5-1 to TRBJ2-7; D is uncertain. The TCR originated in an adult who received the AZD1222 COVID-19 vaccine. The CDR3 loop is CASSLGPDRYEQYF. CDR3 coding DNA: TGCGCCAGCAGCTTGGGGCCGGACCGCTACGAGCAGTACTTC.